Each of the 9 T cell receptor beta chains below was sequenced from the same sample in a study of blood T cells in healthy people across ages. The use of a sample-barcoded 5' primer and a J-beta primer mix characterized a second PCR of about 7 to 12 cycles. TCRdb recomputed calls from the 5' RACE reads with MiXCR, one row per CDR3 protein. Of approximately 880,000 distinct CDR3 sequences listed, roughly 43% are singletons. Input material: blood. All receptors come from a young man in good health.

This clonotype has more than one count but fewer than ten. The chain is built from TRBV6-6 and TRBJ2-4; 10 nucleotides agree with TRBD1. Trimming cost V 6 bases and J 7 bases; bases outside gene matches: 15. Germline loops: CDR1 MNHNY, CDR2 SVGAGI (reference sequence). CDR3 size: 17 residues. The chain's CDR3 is CASSDPGQGPFGNIQYF. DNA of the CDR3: TGTGCCAGCAGCGACCCGGGACAGGGGCCATTTGGGAACATTCAGTACTTC.

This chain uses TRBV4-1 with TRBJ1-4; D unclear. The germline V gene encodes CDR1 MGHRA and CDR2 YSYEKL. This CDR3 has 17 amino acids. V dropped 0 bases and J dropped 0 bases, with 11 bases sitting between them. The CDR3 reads CASSQDKWNPTNEKLFF. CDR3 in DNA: TGCGCCAGCAGCCAAGATAAGTGGAATCCAACTAATGAAAAACTGTTTTTT.

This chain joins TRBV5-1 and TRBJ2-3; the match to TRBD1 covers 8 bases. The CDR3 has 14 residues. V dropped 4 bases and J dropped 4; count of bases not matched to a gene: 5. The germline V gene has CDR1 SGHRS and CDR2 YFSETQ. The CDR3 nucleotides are TGCGCCAGCAGCGGCCAGGGGGCCCCAGATACGCAGTATTTT. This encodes CASSGQGAPDTQYF.

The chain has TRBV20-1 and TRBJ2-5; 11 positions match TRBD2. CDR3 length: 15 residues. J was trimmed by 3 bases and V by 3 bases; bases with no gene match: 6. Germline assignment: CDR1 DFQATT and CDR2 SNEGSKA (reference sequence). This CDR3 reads CSASGLAGDEETQYF. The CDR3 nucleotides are TGCAGTGCTAGCGGACTAGCGGGCGATGAAGAGACCCAGTACTTC.

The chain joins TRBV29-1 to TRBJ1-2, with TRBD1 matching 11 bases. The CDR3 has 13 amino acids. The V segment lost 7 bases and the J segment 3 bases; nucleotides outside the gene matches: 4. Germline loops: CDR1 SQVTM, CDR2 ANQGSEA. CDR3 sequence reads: CSALGQGDYGYTF. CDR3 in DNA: TGCAGCGCCCTGGGACAGGGGGACTATGGCTACACCTTC.

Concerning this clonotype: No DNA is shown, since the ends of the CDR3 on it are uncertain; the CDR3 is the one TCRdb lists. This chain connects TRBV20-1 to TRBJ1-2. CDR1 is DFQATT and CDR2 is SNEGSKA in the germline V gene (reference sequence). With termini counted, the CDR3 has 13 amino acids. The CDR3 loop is CSAMAEFNYGCTF.

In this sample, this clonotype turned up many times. The CDR3 region is CSVQQTYEQYF. In DNA, the CDR3 is TGCAGCGTTCAGCAGACCTACGAGCAGTACTTC. V usage is TRBV29-1 and J usage is TRBJ2-7, with no clear D. The CDR3 runs to 11 residues. The V end was cut by 5 bases, the J end by 2 bases, with 7 bases between. CDR1 and CDR2 from the germline V gene are SQVTM and ANQGSEA.

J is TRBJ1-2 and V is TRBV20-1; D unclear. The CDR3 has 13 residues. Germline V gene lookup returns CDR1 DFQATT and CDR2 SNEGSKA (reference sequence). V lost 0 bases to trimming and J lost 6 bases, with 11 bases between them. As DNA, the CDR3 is TGCAGTGCTAGAGATCGCGGGGTCGATGGCTACACCTTC. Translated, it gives CSARDRGVDGYTF.

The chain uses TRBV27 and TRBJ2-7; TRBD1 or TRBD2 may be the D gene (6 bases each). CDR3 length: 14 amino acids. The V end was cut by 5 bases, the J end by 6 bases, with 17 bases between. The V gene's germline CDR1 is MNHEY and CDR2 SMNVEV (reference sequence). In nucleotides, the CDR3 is TGTGCCAGCAGTCTCCGGGGGCTCCTATTCGAGCAGTACTTC. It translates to CASSLRGLLFEQYF.